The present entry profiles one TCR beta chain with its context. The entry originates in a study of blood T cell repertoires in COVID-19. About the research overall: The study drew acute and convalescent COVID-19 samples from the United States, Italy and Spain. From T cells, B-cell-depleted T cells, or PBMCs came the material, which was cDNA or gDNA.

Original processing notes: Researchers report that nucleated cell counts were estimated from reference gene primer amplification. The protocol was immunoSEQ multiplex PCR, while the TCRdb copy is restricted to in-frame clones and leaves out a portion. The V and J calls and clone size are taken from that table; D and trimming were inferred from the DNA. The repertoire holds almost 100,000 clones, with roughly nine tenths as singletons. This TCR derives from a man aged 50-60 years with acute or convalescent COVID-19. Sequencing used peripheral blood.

The CDR3 region is CASSPWADYEQYF. The CDR3 DNA follows: TGTGCCAGCAGTCCCTGGGCAGACTACGAGCAGTACTTC. The V gene is TRBV2, the J gene TRBJ2-7; D gene uncertain. Germline loops: CDR1 SNHLY, CDR2 FYNNEI. This CDR3 is built from 13 residues. V dropped 5 bases and J dropped 3 bases, with 11 bases sitting between them.